This section outlines one T cell receptor (beta chain) sequence together with its context. The target antigen is unknown. Every contributor of samples was a Caucasian grown-up residing in Nashville, Tennessee. Once extracted for a subset, genomic DNA was divided evenly among several immunoSEQ plates. Some clones are missing from TCRdb's copy, which holds only in-frame ones; the method was immunoSEQ multiplex PCR. The data hold roughly 2.6 million clones, with around 90% observed a single time. CDR3 length: 16 amino acids. From germline, CDR1 is ENHRY and CDR2 SYGVKD. The ends lost 11 bases at V and 1 base at J; junction bases unmatched: 7. This sample was included in a study of shared clonotypes between healthy human individuals. Study-wide points: Incomplete sequencing of sorted subsets was indicated by rarefaction despite large depth.

The J gene is TRBJ2-3, the V gene TRBV10-3, with 15 bases matching TRBD2. Material for sequencing was naive CD4+ T cells sorted from blood. Subset indicated: CD45RA+ positively selected. This sequence was found in a man aged 18 to 29 in good health. The CDR3 DNA reads as TGTGCCGGGACTAGCGGGGGGCCCCAGGGCACAGATACGCAGTATTTT. This encodes CAGTSGGPQGTDTQYF.